This T cell receptor (beta chain) was recovered during a study of blood T cell repertoires in COVID-19. As originally analysed: Reference gene primer amplification in the assay estimated nucleated cell counts. Produced via immunoSEQ multiplex PCR; TCRdb's table is partial and in-frame only. D and trimming come from the DNA, and the V and J calls and clone size come from that table. The sample consists of roughly 250,000 clones, 84% of them appearing once. The CDR3 has 15 amino acids. Per germline, CDR1 DFQATT and CDR2 SNEGSKA (reference sequence). V was pared by 3 bases and J by 2 bases, with 6 bases of the junction left unmatched.

Sequencing was performed on peripheral blood. The origin of this receptor is a woman aged 40 to 50 who had recovered from COVID-19. The rearrangement links TRBV20-1 to TRBJ2-1; 8 nucleotides agree with TRBD2. DNA of the CDR3: TGCAGTGCTAGTCCCCCGCGGGGGGCCTACAATGAGCAGTTCTTC. The encoded protein is CSASPPRGAYNEQFF.